Each of the 8 T cell receptor beta chains below was sequenced from the same sample in a study of post-analysis software for immune sequencing data. Study-level points and caveats: In patients, TRBV5-6, TRBV5-1 and TRBV20-1 belonged to roughly 5 TRBV segments found more frequently than in controls.

Libraries were made from TCR beta cDNA, and they carried unique molecular identifiers. TCRdb reprocessed the PCR reads via MiXCR and lists one record per CDR3 protein. The sample lists more than 350,000 distinct CDR3 sequences; roughly 38% were seen once. Antigens of these TCRs are unknown. Input material: blood. These receptors originate from a girl aged 2-15 years with multiple sclerosis.

This rearrangement joins TRBV29-1 to TRBJ1-2; a possible D gene is TRBD1 (6 bases). CDR1 and CDR2 (germline): SQVTM, ANQGSEA. This CDR3 comprises 17 residues. V lost 2 bases and J 6 bases, leaving 25 bases between the germline ends. The CDR3 bases are TGCAGCGTTGAACGGGCAAGGGGGGGCGGAACGAACGATGGCTACACCTTC. Amino acid sequence: CSVERARGGGTNDGYTF. Full variable domain (rest looked up from reference TRBV29-1 and TRBJ1-2): SAVISQKPSRDICQRGTSLTIQCQVDSQVTMMFWYRQQPGQSLTLIATANQGSEATYESGFVIDKFPISRPNLTFSTLTVSNMSPEDSSIYLCSVERARGGGTNDGYTFGSGTRLTVV.

This clonotype turned up a few times. The V gene is TRBV4-1, the J gene TRBJ1-2; a possible D gene is TRBD1 (6 bases). V lost 4 bases, J lost 2 bases, and 17 bases lay in between. The V gene's germline CDR1 is MGHRA and CDR2 YSYEKL. CDR3 length: 16 residues. The CDR3 DNA is TGCGCCAGCAGCCTGACTTTTACGGACAGCAACTATGGCTACACCTTC. Encoded protein: CASSLTFTDSNYGYTF.

As concerns this clonotype: Germline is not matched at one junction end, which may reflect a read error. The chain employs TRBV20-1 and TRBJ2-5, with D possibly matching TRBD2 (5 bases). This CDR3 has 11 amino acids. Germline V gene lookup returns CDR1 DFQATT and CDR2 SNEGSKA (reference sequence). The CDR3 DNA reads as TGCAGTGCTAGGGTGGGAGAGACCCGGTACTTC. Translating it yields CSARVGETRYF.

V gene TRBV11-2 combines with J gene TRBJ2-5; D may match TRBD1 or TRBD2 (6 bases each). The CDR3 runs 19 residues. CDR1 SGHAT and CDR2 FQNNGV come from the germline V gene. V lost 5 bases and J 0 bases, leaving 25 bases between the germline ends. CDR3 sequence reads: CASSPPTGLLGANQETQYF. The CDR3 DNA sequence: TGTGCCAGCAGCCCACCGACAGGACTATTAGGGGCCAACCAAGAGACCCAGTACTTC.

This clonotype turned up a few times. The chain links TRBV7-2 to TRBJ2-4; D is unresolved. Germline values: CDR1 SGHTA, CDR2 FQGNSA. The CDR3 is 18 amino acids. V was trimmed by 0 bases and J by 2 bases, leaving 17 bases between them. CDR3 in DNA: TGTGCCAGCAGCTTAGCGCTTAACAACCAACGACCCAAAAACATTCAGTACTTC. It is translated as CASSLALNNQRPKNIQYF.

Only one count was recorded for this clonotype. The chain is built from TRBV7-8 and TRBJ2-1, with D unresolved. The CDR3 has 15 amino acids. The germline V gene has CDR1 SGHVS and CDR2 FQNEAQ. V was shortened by 6 bases and J by 6 bases, with 18 bases between the two germline ends. The CDR3 coding sequence is TGTGCCAGCAGTCTTGATAGCAGCACCTGCAATGAGCAGTTCTTC. Its protein is CASSLDSSTCNEQFF. Combining the CDR3 with reference TRBV7-8 and TRBJ2-1 gives the whole variable domain GAGVSQSPRYKVAKRGQDVALRCDPISGHVSLFWYQQALGQGPEFLTYFQNEAQLDKSGLPSDRFFAERPEGSVSTLKIQRTQQEDSAVYLCASSLDSSTCNEQFFGPGTRLTVL.

In this sample, this clonotype turned up many times. This chain connects TRBV12-3 or TRBV12-4 to TRBJ2-1; 12 positions agree with TRBD2. V was pared by 0 bases and J by 2 bases, with 8 bases of the junction left unmatched. The CDR3 has 19 amino acids. The CDR3: CASSLAQVASGRAYNEQFF. The CDR3 DNA is TGTGCCAGCAGTTTAGCGCAGGTGGCTAGCGGGAGGGCCTACAATGAGCAGTTCTTC.

The chain couples TRBV7-3 to TRBJ2-7, with 10 bases identical to TRBD1. Germline CDR1 reads SGHTA; CDR2 reads FQGTGA. The CDR3 has 16 amino acids. With 1 base clipped from V and 4 bases from J, the junction kept 7 bases outside the gene matches. CDR3 region: CASSLRHGTGEYEQYF. The CDR3 DNA reads as TGTGCCAGCAGCTTAAGGCACGGGACAGGGGAATACGAGCAGTACTTC.